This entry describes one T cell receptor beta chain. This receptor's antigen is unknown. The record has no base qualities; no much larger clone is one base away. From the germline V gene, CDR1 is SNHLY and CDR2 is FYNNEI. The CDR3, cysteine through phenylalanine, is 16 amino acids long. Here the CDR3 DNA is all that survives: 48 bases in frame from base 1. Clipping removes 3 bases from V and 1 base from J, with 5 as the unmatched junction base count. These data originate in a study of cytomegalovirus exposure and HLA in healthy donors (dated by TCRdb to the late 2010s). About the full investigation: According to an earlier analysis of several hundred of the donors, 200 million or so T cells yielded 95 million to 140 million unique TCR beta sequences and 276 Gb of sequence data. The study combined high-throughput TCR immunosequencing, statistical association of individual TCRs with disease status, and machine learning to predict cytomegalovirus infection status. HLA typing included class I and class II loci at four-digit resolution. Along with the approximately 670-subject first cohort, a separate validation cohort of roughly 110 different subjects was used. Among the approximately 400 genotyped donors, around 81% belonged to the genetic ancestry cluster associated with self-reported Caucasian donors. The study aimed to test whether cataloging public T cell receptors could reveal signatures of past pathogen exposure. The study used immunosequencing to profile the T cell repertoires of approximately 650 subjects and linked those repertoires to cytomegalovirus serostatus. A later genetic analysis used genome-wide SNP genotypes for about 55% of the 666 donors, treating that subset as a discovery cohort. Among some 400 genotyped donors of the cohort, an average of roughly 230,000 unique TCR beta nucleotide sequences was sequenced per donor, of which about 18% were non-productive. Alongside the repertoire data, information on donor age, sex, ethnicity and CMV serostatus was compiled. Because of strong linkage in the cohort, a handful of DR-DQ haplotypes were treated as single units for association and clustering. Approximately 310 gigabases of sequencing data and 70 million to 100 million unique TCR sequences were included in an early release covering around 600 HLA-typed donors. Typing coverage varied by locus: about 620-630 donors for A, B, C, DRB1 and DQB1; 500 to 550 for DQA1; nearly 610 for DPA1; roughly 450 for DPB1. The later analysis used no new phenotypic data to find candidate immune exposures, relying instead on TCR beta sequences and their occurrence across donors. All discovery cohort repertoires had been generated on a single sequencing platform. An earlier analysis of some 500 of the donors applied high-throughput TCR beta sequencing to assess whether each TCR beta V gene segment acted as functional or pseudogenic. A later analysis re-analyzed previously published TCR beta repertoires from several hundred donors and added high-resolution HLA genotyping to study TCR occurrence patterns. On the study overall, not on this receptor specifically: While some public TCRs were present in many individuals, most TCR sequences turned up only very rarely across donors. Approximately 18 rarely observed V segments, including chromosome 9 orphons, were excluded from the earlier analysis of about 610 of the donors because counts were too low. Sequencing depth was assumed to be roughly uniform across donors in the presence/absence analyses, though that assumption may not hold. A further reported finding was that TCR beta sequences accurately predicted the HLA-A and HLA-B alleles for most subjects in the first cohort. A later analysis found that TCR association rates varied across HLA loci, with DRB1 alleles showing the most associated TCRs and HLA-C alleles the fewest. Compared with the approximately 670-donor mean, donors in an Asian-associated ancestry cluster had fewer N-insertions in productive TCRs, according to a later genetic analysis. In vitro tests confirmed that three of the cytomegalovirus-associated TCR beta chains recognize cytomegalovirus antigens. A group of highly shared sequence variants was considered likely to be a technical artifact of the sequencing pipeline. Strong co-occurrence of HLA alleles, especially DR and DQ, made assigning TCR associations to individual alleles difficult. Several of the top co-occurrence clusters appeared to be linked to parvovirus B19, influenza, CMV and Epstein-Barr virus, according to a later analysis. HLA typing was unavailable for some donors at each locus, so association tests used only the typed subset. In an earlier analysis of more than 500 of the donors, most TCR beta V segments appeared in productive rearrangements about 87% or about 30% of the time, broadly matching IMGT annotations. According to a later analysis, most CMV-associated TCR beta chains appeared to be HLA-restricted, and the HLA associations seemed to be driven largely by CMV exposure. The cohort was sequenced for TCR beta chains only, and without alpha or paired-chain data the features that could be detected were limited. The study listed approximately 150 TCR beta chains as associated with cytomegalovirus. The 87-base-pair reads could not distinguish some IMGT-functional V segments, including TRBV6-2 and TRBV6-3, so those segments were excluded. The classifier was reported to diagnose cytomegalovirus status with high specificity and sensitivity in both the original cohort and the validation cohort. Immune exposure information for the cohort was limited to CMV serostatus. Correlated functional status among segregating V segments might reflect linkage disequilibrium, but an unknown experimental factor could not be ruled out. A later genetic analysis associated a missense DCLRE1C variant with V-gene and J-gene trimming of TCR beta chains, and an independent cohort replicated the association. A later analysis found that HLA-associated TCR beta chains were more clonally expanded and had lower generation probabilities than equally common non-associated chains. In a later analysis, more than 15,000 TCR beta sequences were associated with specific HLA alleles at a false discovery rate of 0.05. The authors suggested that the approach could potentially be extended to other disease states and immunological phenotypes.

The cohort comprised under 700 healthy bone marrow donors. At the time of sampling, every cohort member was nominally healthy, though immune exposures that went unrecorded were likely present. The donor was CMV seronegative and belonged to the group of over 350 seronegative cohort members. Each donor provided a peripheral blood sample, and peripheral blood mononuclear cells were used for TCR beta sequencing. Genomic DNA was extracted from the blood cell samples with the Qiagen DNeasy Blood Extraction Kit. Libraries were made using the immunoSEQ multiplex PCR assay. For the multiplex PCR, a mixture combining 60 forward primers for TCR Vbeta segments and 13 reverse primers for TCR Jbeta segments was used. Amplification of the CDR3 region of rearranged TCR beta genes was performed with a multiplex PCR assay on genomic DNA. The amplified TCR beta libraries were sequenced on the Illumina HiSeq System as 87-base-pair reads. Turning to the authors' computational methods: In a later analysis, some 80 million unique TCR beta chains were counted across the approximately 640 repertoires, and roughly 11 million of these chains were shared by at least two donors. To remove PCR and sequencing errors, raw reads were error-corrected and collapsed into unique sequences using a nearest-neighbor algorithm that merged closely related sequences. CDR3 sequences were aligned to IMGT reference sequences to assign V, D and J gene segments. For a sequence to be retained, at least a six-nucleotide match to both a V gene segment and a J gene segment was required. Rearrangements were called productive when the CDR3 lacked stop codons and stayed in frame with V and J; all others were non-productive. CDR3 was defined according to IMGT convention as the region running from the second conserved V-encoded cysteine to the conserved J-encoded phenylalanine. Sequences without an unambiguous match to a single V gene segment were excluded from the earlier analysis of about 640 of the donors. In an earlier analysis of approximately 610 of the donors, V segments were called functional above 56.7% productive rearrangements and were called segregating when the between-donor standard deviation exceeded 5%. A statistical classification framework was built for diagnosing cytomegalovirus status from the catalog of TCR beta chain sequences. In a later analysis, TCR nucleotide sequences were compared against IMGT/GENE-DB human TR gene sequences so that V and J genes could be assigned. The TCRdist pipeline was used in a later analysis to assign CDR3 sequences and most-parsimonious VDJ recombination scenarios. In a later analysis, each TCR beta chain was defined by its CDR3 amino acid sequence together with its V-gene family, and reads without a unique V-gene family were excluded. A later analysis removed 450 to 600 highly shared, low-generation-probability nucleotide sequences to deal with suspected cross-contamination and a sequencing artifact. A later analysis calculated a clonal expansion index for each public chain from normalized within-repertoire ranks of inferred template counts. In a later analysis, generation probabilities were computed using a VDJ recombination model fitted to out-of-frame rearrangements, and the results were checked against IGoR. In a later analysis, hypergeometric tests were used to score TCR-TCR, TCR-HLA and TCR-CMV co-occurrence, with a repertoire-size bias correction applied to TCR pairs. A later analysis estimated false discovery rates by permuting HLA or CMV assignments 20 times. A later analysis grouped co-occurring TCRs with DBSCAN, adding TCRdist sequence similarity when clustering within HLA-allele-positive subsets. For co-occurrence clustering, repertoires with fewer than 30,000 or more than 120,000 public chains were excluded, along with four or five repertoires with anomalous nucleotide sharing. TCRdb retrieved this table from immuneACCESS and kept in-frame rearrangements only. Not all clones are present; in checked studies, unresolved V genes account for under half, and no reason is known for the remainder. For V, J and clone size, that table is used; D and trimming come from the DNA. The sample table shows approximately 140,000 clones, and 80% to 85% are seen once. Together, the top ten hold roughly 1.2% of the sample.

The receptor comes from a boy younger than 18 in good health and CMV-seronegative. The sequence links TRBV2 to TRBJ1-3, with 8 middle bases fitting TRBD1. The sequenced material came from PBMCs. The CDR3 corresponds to CASSDGGQGSGNTIYF. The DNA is TGTGCCAGCAGTGATGGCGGACAGGGATCTGGAAACACCATATATTTT.